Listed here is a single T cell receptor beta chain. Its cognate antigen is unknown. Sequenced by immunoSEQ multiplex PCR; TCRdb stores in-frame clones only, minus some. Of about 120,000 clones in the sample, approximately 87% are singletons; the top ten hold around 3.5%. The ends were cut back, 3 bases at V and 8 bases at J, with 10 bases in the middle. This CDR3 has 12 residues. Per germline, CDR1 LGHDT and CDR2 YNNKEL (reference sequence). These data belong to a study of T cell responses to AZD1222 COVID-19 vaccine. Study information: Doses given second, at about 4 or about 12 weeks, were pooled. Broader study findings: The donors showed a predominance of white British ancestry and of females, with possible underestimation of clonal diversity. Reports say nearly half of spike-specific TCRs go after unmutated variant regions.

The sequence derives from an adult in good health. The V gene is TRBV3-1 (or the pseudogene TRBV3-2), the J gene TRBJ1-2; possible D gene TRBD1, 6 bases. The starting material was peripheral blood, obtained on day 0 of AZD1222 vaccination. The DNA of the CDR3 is TGTGCCAGCAGCCAGGGGGCGCAGGGCTACACCTTC. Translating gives CASSQGAQGYTF.